This T cell receptor (beta chain) is drawn from a study of T cell responses to AZD1222 COVID-19 vaccine. With respect to this clone: The antigen is unknown.

The CDR3 runs 18 residues. The germline V gene encodes CDR1 SGHAT and CDR2 FQNNGV. Trimming at V came to 1 base and at J to 6 bases, leaving 15 bases not matched to a gene. Libraries were prepared by immunoSEQ multiplex PCR; TCRdb keeps only in-frame clonotypes and omits some of them. The sample has some 180,000 clones, approximately 91% seen once; the top ten hold approximately 1.8%. Notes on the study in general: Clonal diversity was possibly underestimated, and white British individuals and females predominated among donors. Repertoires were collected only later (after the peak T cell response had occurred). Rises in breadth and depth of Spike-specific TCRs came after two AZD1222 doses.

This receptor was obtained from an adult who received the AZD1222 COVID-19 vaccine. This rearrangement joins TRBV11-2 to TRBJ1-2; 9 nucleotides match TRBD1. The sample was peripheral blood, taken 28 days after the second AZD1222 dose. The CDR3: CASSLGTGGRAQRNGYTF. DNA of the CDR3: TGTGCCAGCAGCTTAGGAACAGGGGGCAGAGCTCAACGGAATGGCTACACCTTC.